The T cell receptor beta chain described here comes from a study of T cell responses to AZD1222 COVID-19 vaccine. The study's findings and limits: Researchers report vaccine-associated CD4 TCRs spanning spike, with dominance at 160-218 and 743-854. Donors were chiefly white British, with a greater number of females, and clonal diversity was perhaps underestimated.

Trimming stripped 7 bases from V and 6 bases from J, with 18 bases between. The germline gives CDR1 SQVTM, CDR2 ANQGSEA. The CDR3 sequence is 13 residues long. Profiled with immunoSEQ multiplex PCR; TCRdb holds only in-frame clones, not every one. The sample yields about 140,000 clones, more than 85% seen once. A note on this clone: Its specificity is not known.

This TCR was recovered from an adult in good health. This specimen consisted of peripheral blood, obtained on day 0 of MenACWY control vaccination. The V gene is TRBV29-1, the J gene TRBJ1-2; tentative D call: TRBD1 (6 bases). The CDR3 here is CSAGDTNSHGYTF. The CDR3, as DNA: TGCAGCGCGGGGGACACCAATTCGCATGGCTACACCTTC.